This T cell receptor beta chain was captured by sequencing in a study of T cells in Graves' hyperthyroidism and ophthalmopathy (dated by TCRdb to between 2019 and 2020). Concerning the study at large: Peripheral blood was sampled at the time of initial diagnosis, prior to any treatment. To identify TCR V-J signatures that set the groups apart, the researchers used a discovery cohort of 100 patients, made up of 40 to 45 with Graves' ophthalmopathy and some 55 with stable Graves' hyperthyroidism. An independent validation cohort of fewer than 20 hyperthyroidism patients and 17 patients who later progressed to ophthalmopathy tested prospective prediction of ophthalmopathy. The approximately 100 discovery patients were randomly divided into training and test sets at a 7:3 ratio. Thyroid tissue and blood T-cell repertoires from roughly six Graves' hyperthyroidism patients were also compared in the study. Once sampling was done, hyperthyroidism patients were given methimazole at a starting dose of 30 mg daily, whereas ophthalmopathy patients were given high-dose intravenous methylprednisolone. The paper describes TCR Vbeta CDR3 sequencing of roughly 130 peripheral blood samples, made up of 43 ophthalmopathy patients, around 78 hyperthyroidism patients and 17 progressor patients. The research as a whole found: Most expanded thyroid clonotypes (frequency above 0.001) were also detected in blood, a finding suggesting that blood repertoires may reflect thyroid immune responses. Ophthalmopathy was separated from stable hyperthyroidism by a 13 V-J signature model, with about 86% sensitivity and about 81% specificity obtained in cross-validation and 80%/75% obtained in testing. During validation, the model predicted progression to ophthalmopathy a median of approximately six months ahead of onset, with more than 55% sensitivity and about 72% specificity. Sample size was not statistically predetermined, and blinding of investigators to group allocation was not performed.

Graves' hyperthyroidism was defined as stable when no progression to ophthalmopathy occurred over 18 months of follow-up. Hyperthyroidism patients were newly diagnosed, had a disease duration of under 2 months, and were aged 18 to 65 years. Exclusion was applied to patients with uncontrolled infections, other autoimmune diseases, pregnancy or lactation. Diagnoses relied on clinical symptoms, serum thyroxine and TRAb, thyroid ultrasound and orbital computed tomography. PBMCs were isolated from 8 to 10 ml of fresh peripheral blood by Ficoll-Paque density gradient centrifugation. Trizol reagent was used to extract total RNA, and RNA quality was then checked on an Agilent 2100 Bioanalyzer. The germline V gene (reference sequence) provides CDR1 MNHEY and CDR2 SMNVEV. The CDR3 contains 15 residues, cysteine and phenylalanine counted. Only the CDR3 region is kept as DNA, spanning 45 bases read in frame from base 1. V lost 4 bases and J lost 7 bases; the stretch between them is 18 bases long.

This clonotype occurred many times. The target of this receptor is not known. The sample holds no much larger clone one base away, and base qualities are not on file. TCR beta CDR3 regions were amplified from RNA transcripts. A first-round RT-PCR of the TCR CDR3 used the HTBI primer set with the Qiagen OneStep RT-PCR kit. Libraries were constructed in a second round of multiplex PCR, after which size selection and purification were performed. Libraries were sequenced paired-end with 100 bp reads on an Illumina HiSeq2000. The source study handled its data this way. SOAPnuke was used to process the raw data, removing reads that contained adapters or uncalled bases, had a mean Phred below 15, or lacked an exact match to the constant primer or identifier. COPE v1.2.5 was used to merge the high-quality paired reads, and each unique nucleotide sequence was defined as a clonotype. MiTCR v1.1 was used to align clonotypes to the IMGT TRBV, TRBD and TRBJ reference segments. The analysis included only V-J combinations with a frequency above 0.0001, which together covered roughly 99% of the repertoires. The TCS score was defined as F50 (clonal expansion) divided by E x V (chaos), with BLOSUM62-based TCRdist calculated between CDR3 peptides within each V-J. Welch's t-statistics and random forest reduced some 510 V-J features to roughly 13, which were used in a naive Bayes classifier (R e1071). TCRdb applied fastp at Q25 and MiXCR to the public reads, then kept only in-frame beta chains. Merged by CDR3 protein, the rows form single entries marked with the most common genes and DNA. Clone size and V and J calls follow TCRdb, not the original study. The sample records more than 350,000 distinct CDR3 sequences, 15% of which are singletons. Of the sample, 32% falls within the top ten clones.

The rearrangement combines TRBV27 with TRBJ2-3; TRBD1 is possibly the D segment (6 matching bases). Material for sequencing was blood. The receptor was derived from a woman in her twenties or thirties with Graves' hyperthyroidism. The CDR3 has the sequence CASSSTGQKTNTQYF. The nucleotide sequence reads TGTGCCAGCAGTTCTACTGGACAGAAGACGAATACGCAGTATTTT.